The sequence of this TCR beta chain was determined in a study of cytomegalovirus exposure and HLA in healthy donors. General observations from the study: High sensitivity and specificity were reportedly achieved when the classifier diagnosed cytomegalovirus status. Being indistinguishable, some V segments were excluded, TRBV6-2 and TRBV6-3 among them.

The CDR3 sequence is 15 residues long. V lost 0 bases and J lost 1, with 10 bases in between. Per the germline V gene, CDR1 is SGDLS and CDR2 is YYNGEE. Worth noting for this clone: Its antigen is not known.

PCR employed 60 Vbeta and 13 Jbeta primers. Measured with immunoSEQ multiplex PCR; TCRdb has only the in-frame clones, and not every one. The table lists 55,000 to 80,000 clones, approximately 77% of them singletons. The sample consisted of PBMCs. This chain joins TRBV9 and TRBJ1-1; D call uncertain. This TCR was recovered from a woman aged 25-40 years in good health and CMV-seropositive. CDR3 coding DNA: TGTGCCAGCAGCGTAGGGGCGGGTCCGAACACTGAAGCTTTCTTT. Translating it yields CASSVGAGPNTEAFF.